This T cell receptor beta chain was captured by sequencing in a study of cytomegalovirus exposure and HLA in healthy donors. Trimming took off 7 bases at V and 0 bases at J, with 11 bases between the two ends. This CDR3 contains 14 residues. The germline V gene encodes CDR1 SNHLY and CDR2 FYNNEI. General study results and limits: A link between a missense DCLRE1C variant and TCR beta V- and J-gene trimming emerged from a later analysis. TCR beta sequences reportedly predicted most subjects' HLA-A and HLA-B alleles accurately.

The PCR ran on 60 Vbeta and 13 Jbeta primers. Sequencing used immunoSEQ multiplex PCR; TCRdb keeps in-frame clones, though not all of them. The sample consists of about 90,000 clones, over 55% of them appearing once. On this clone: Its antigen is not known.

Sequencing input: PBMCs. The chain employs TRBV2 and TRBJ2-3; D is possibly TRBD1 (6 bases). This receptor was identified in a woman aged 45-60 years in good health and CMV-seropositive. CDR3: CASMGASSTDTQYF. As DNA, the CDR3 is TGTGCCAGCATGGGGGCGTCTAGCACAGATACGCAGTATTTT.